The 14 T cell receptor beta chains in this list originate from one sample, sequenced in a study of identical twins. TCRdb re-analysed the 5' RACE reads in MiXCR, keeping a single row per CDR3 protein. The sample lists 350,000 to 450,000 distinct CDR3 sequences; around a sixth were seen once. Sample: naive T cells sorted from blood. Receptors were obtained from a man over 45 in good health.

This clonotype was seen many times. This chain connects TRBV6-2 or TRBV6-3 to TRBJ2-2, with a possible D match to TRBD2 (6 bases). The CDR3 extends over 14 amino acids. V was shortened by 7 bases and J by 2 bases, with 11 bases between the two germline ends. CDR1 MNHEY and CDR2 SVGEGT come from the germline V gene. CDR3 residues: CASTGGVNTGELFF. The CDR3 DNA reads as TGTGCCAGCACCGGCGGGGTTAACACCGGGGAGCTGTTTTTT.

Many counts were recorded for this clonotype. This sequence joins TRBV5-1 and TRBJ2-7; 13 bases match TRBD2. Germline loops: CDR1 SGHRS, CDR2 YFSETQ. V lost 4 bases, J lost 2 bases, and 6 bases stayed unmatched. This CDR3 is 16 amino acids long. This CDR3 is CASSRGLAGLAYEQYF. In DNA, the CDR3 is TGCGCCAGCAGCAGGGGACTAGCGGGATTGGCCTACGAGCAGTACTTC.

The chain uses TRBV4-3 and TRBJ2-5, with TRBD2 identical over 9 bases. CDR3 length: 17 residues. V dropped 1 base and J dropped 2; count of bases not matched to a gene: 8. CDR1 is LGHNA and CDR2 is YSLEER in the germline V gene. CDR3 sequence: CASSQGPAGGSQETQYF. The CDR3 DNA is TGCGCCAGCAGCCAAGGACCAGCGGGGGGCTCTCAAGAGACCCAGTACTTC.

J is TRBJ2-7 and V is TRBV4-2; 7 bases are shared with TRBD1. Losses at the gene ends were 0 bases for V and 4 bases for J; bases not matched to a gene: 0. There are 13 residues in the CDR3. Looked up from germline, CDR1 is LGHNA and CDR2 is YNFKEQ. CDR3 region: CASSQEDRYEQYF. The CDR3 bases are TGTGCCAGCAGCCAAGAGGACAGGTACGAGCAGTACTTC.

This clonotype was counted only a few times. The V call is TRBV7-2, the J call TRBJ1-3; 8 nucleotides match TRBD1. V lost 5 bases and J lost 4; bases outside the gene matches: 7. Per the germline V gene, CDR1 is SGHTA and CDR2 is FQGNSA. The CDR3 covers 15 residues. DNA of the CDR3: TGTGCCAGCAGCCTCAGGGGGCTTCGAGGAAACACCATATATTTT. Protein product: CASSLRGLRGNTIYF.

The chain uses TRBV29-1 and TRBJ2-2, with D tentatively TRBD2 (7 bases). Germline assignment: CDR1 SQVTM and CDR2 ANQGSEA. V was pared by 4 bases and J by 8 bases, with 17 bases between. CDR3 size: 14 residues. The CDR3 coding sequence is TGCAGCGTTGGTCACAGGGAGGGGACTGGGGAGCTGTTTTTT. It codes for CSVGHREGTGELFF.

The genes are TRBV18 and TRBJ2-1; D ambiguous. Germline V gene lookup returns CDR1 KGHSH and CDR2 LQKENI. Between the trimmed V and J ends, which lost 2 bases and 7 bases, there was a span of 6 bases. This CDR3 region has 12 residues. This CDR3 is CASSPEMNEQFF. The CDR3 DNA follows: TGTGCCAGCTCACCAGAGATGAATGAGCAGTTCTTC.

This clonotype occurred a few times. The chain uses TRBV6-4 and TRBJ2-4, with a tentative D call TRBD2 (5 bases). The CDR3 totals 18 residues. Germline assignment: CDR1 MRHNA and CDR2 SNTAGT. The ends were cut back, 6 bases at V and 0 bases at J, with 21 bases in the middle. The CDR3 protein is CASSAPPKRSLAKNIQYF. CDR3 DNA sequence: TGTGCCAGCAGCGCCCCCCCCAAGCGGTCCCTAGCCAAAAACATTCAGTACTTC.

The CDR3 region is CASSQDFPGGGFTEAFF. Written as DNA, the CDR3 is TGCGCCAGCAGCCAAGATTTTCCAGGGGGCGGATTCACTGAAGCTTTCTTT. The chain employs TRBV4-3 and TRBJ1-1; the match to TRBD1 covers 8 bases. Germline-derived CDR1 and CDR2 are LGHNA and YSLEER. The CDR3 is 17 amino acids. V shed 0 bases and J 4 bases; nucleotides not matched to a gene: 10.

This clonotype came up a few times. The genes are TRBV20-1 and TRBJ2-7, with 10 bases that match TRBD2. CDR1 and CDR2 (germline): DFQATT, SNEGSKA (reference sequence). This CDR3 contains 15 residues. The V gene end was trimmed by 4 bases and the J gene end by 0 bases; junction bases not matched to a gene: 6. CDR3 in amino acids: CSANRASGSSYEQYF. CDR3 bases: TGCAGTGCTAATAGGGCTAGCGGGAGCTCCTACGAGCAGTACTTC.

This clonotype was seen ten or more times. V gene TRBV12-3 or TRBV12-4 combines with J gene TRBJ2-3; D is unclear. The CDR3 runs 15 residues. V dropped 0 bases and J dropped 0 bases, with 7 bases sitting between them. CDR3 coding DNA: TGTGCCAGCAGTTTAGCGCTCGCTAGCACAGATACGCAGTATTTT. As protein: CASSLALASTDTQYF.

This clonotype was recorded many times. The chain links TRBV24-1 to TRBJ2-2; the match to TRBD1 covers 7 bases. The CDR3 covers 14 residues. In germline, CDR1 is KGHDR, CDR2 SFDVKD. After removal of 6 bases from V and 1 base from J, the junction contained 1 base not matched to a gene. The CDR3 DNA is TGTGCCACCAGTCGGACAGGGAACACCGGGGAGCTGTTTTTT. Protein: CATSRTGNTGELFF.

The chain is built from TRBV5-1 and TRBJ2-1; D is unclear. V was cut by 0 bases and J by 3 bases, with 7 bases left in between. This CDR3 region has 14 residues. Germline values: CDR1 SGHRS, CDR2 YFSETQ. This chain's CDR3 is CASSLDSDYNEQFF. In DNA, the CDR3 is TGCGCCAGCAGCTTGGACTCCGACTACAATGAGCAGTTCTTC.

This clonotype was detected once. The chain combines TRBV27 with TRBJ2-5; TRBD1 agrees at 8 bases. Germline CDR1 is MNHEY and CDR2 is SMNVEV (reference sequence). The CDR3 runs to 16 residues. The ends lost 9 bases at V and 5 bases at J; junction bases unmatched: 17. The CDR3 region is CASLPSYRGVGETQYF. Here the CDR3 DNA reads TGTGCCAGTCTTCCTTCTTACAGGGGGGTTGGGGAGACCCAGTACTTC.